The source of this T cell receptor (beta chain) is a study of blood T cell repertoires in COVID-19 (dated by TCRdb to 2019 to 2021). As for the study more broadly: Collaborator samples came from the United States, Italy and Spain and covered acute and convalescent phases of COVID-19. The material from the prospective study consisted of cDNA or gDNA derived from T cells, B-cell-depleted T cells, or PBMCs. Deeply sampled blood TCRbeta repertoires from subjects exposed to, actively infected with, or recovered from COVID-19 were included in the dataset. The repertoires were released in a freely available public database meant as a resource for research on the immune response to SARS-CoV-2. The samples were drawn from the first 160 participants of the ongoing ImmuneRACE study and from some 1,300 subjects provided by 6 global collaborators. The sample metadata nearly always contained a de-identified subject ID, COVID-19 status, age in years and sex. HLA class I and class II types, where available, came from metadata supplied by the sample provider rather than from assay-based typing.

Of note for this clone: The specificity of this receptor is unknown. No base quality information exists; no much larger clone differs at one position.

Another Seattle source contributed samples from volunteer blood donors who had recovered from COVID-19. Collaborating institutions collected whole blood in K2EDTA tubes following their own protocols. For TCRbeta analysis, collaborators shipped samples in one of three forms: frozen whole blood, isolated PBMCs, or DNA extracted from either of those sample types. The immunoSEQ Assay, a bias-controlled multiplex PCR, was used to amplify TCRbeta CDR3 regions from genomic DNA. The authors processed their data as follows. Within the assay, amplification of reference gene primers was used to estimate how many nucleated cells each sample contained. To quantify the absolute abundance of each unique TCRbeta CDR3 rearrangement, sequence reads were collapsed and filtered. For each sample, productive Simpson clonality was calculated as the square root of Simpson's diversity index over productive rearrangements. In TCRdb, the immuneACCESS table is reduced to in-frame sequences with V and J assigned. These tables do not hold every clone; where another copy was compared, an unresolved V gene accounts for under half, and the others remain unexplained. Clonal size and the V and J genes are those of that table, whereas D and trimming came from the DNA. This sample holds around 230,000 clones; about nine tenths were observed only once. The top ten clonotypes cover just over 7% of the sample.

On the study overall, not on this receptor specifically: The quantity of clinical and demographic metadata differed by source and by participant and was supplied without curation.

The germline V gene (reference sequence) supplies CDR1 MNHEY and CDR2 SMNVEV. Relative to germline, V is missing 2 bases and J is missing 5 bases, with 6 bases of the junction outside any gene match. Its CDR3 holds 16 amino acids, cysteine through phenylalanine. The DNA shown is the 48-base CDR3, in frame from base 1. This sequence uses TRBV27 and TRBJ2-2; 9 central nucleotides agree with TRBD2. The source material was peripheral blood. The clonotype originates from a man aged 55 to 70 who had recovered from COVID-19. In nucleotide form, the sequence is TGTGCCAGCAGTTTAAGATGGCTAGCGGGGACCGGGGAGCTGTTTTTT. It codes for CASSLRWLAGTGELFF.